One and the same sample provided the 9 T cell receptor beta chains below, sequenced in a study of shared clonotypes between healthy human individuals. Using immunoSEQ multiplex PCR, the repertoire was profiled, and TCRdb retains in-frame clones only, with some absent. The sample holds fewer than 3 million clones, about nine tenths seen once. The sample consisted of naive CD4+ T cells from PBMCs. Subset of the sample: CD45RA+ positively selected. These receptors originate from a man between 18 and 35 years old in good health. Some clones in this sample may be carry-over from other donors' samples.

This CDR3 reads CASSPHYSSTNEKLFF. The CDR3, as DNA: TGTGCCAGCAGCCCACATTACAGCTCAACTAATGAAAAACTGTTTTTT. V and J are TRBV9 and TRBJ1-4; no clear D gene. The V end was cut by 4 bases, the J end by 0 bases, with 13 bases between. Germline V gene data show CDR1 as SGDLS and CDR2 as YYNGEE. This CDR3 region has 16 residues.

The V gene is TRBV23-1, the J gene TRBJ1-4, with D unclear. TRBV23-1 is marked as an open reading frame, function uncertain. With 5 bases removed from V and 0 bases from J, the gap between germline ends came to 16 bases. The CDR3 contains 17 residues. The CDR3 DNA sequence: TGCGCCAGCAGTGTCAGGTTTAGCTCCACAACTAATGAAAAACTGTTTTTT. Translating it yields CASSVRFSSTTNEKLFF.

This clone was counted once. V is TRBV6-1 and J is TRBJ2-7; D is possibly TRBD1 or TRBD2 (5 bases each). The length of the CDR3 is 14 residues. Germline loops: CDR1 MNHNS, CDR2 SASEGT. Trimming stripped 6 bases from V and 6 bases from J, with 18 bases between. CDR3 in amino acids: CASSEGPLPTEQYF. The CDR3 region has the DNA TGTGCCAGCAGCGAGGGACCACTCCCGACCGAGCAGTACTTC.

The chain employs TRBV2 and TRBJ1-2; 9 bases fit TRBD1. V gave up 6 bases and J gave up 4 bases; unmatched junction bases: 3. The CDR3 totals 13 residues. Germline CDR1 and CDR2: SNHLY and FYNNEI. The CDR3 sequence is CASRDRGSYGYTF. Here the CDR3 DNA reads TGTGCCAGCAGGGACAGGGGTTCCTATGGCTACACCTTC.

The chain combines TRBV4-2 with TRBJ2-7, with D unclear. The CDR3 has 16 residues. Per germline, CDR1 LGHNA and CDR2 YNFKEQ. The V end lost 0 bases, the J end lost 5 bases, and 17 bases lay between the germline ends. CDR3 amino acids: CASSQDRGGRLHEQYF. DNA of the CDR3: TGTGCCAGCAGCCAAGATCGCGGCGGCCGGCTGCACGAGCAGTACTTC.

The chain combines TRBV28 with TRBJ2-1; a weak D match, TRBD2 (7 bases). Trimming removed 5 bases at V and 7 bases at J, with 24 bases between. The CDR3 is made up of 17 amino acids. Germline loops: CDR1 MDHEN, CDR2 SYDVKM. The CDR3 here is CASSPISLGGGRNEQFF. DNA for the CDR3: TGTGCCAGCAGTCCGATCTCCCTAGGGGGAGGGCGGAATGAGCAGTTCTTC. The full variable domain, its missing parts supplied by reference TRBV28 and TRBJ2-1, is DVKVTQSSRYLVKRTGEKVFLECVQDMDHENMFWYRQDPGLGLRLIYFSYDVKMKEKGDIPEGYSVSREKKERFSLILESASTNQTSMYLCASSPISLGGGRNEQFFGPGTRLTVL.

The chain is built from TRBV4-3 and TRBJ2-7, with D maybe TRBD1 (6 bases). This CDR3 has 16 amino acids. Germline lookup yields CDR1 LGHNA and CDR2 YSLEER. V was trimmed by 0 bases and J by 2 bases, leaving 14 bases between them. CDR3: CASSQDGTLETYEQYF. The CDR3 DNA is TGCGCCAGCAGCCAAGACGGGACACTAGAGACCTACGAGCAGTACTTC.

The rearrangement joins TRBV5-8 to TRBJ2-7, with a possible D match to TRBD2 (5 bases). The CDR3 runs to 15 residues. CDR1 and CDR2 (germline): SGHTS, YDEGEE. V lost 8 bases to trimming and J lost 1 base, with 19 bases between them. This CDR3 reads CARNSQTRGSYEQYF. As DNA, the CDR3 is TGTGCCAGGAATTCCCAGACAAGAGGGTCCTACGAGCAGTACTTC.

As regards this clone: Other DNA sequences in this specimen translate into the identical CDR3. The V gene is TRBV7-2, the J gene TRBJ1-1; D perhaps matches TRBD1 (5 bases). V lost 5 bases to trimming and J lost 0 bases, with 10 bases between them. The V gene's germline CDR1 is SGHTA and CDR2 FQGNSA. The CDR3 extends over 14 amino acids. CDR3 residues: CASSLGRMNTEAFF. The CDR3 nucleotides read TGTGCCAGCAGCCTGGGACGGATGAACACTGAAGCTTTCTTT.